This entry is about one T cell receptor beta chain. This clone was seen at least ten times. Its recognized antigen is unknown. The record has no base qualities; no much larger clone is one base away. Related bone marrow donors provided peripheral blood samples on the day of marrow donation. Peripheral blood and bone marrow mononuclear cells were isolated by Ficoll-Hypaque density centrifugation and were cryopreserved. Germline trimming amounts to 5 bases on V and 8 bases on J, with 5 as the count of junction bases outside the gene matches. Per the germline V gene, SQVTM is the CDR1 and ANQGSEA is the CDR2. Spanning cysteine to phenylalanine, the CDR3 consists of 14 amino acids. Of all the DNA, just the CDR3 is kept, 42 bases in frame from base 1. TRB sequencing used genomic DNA with the immunoSEQ assay at survey resolution or the hsTCRB kit. Regarding the original processing steps: The immunoSEQ software was used for initial read processing, and the LymphoSeq R package was used for repertoire analyses. For each TRB dataset, clonality was calculated as 1 minus normalized Shannon entropy, and the Gini coefficient was computed as well. To infer phenotypes in unsorted samples, TRB sequences from sorted subsets of the recipient or donor were mapped onto the unsorted samples of the same recipient. TCRdb obtained this table from immuneACCESS and retained in-frame rearrangements with V and J assigned. These tables miss some clones; where compared with another copy, unresolved V genes account for less than half of the shortfall, and the remainder is unexplained. The DNA was the basis for D and trimming; V, J and clone size are from that table. The sample comprises approximately 40,000 clones, and every one was counted more than once. The ten largest account for roughly 2.1% of the sample.

This entry comes from a study of T cells after posttransplantation cyclophosphamide (dated by TCRdb to between 2015 and 2016). Context from the whole study: The study tracked T cell repertoire reconstitution by TRB sequencing after myeloablative bone marrow transplantation using posttransplantation cyclophosphamide as GVHD prophylaxis. Antigen receptor sequencing covered samples from approximately 32 PTCy-treated patients and over 15 of their related bone marrow donors. Blood from every one of the approximately 36 PTCy patients who had 1-year posttransplant specimens underwent TRB sequencing. Public TRB sequences were queried against a database of over 3,000 sequences associated with responses to pathogens, tumor antigens, self-antigens and alloantigens. Because TRA and TRB clonality correlated tightly in some 10 samples, the subsequent TCR analyses were limited to TRB only. TRB sequencing was also done on up to about 3 additional blood samples from 2 to 5.2 years after transplant in 3 patients, and on pretransplant blood from a handful of patients. What the authors observed across the whole study: Donor-recipient similarity was low at 1-2 months but increased during the first year, and donor CD8+ memory clones often dominated later blood repertoires. The TRB repertoires of T cells infiltrating skin or GI tract showed only limited overlap with the TRB repertoires of T cells in blood. Across the roughly 48 patients, TRB clonality was highly associated with recipient CMV seropositivity and CMV reactivation, and diversity with PTCy was similar to that in the CNI/methotrexate controls.

The sequencing input was PBMCs. The sequence derives from a middle-aged man in good health, CMV-negative, and a related stem cell transplant donor. This receptor chain uses TRBV29-1 and TRBJ2-1, and TRBD2 aligns with 14 junction nucleotides. The CDR3 protein: CSVPGTSGSHEQFF. In nucleotides, the sequence is TGCAGCGTTCCCGGGACTAGCGGGAGTCATGAGCAGTTCTTC.